Below are 3 T cell receptor beta chains sequenced from a single sample in a study of shared clonotypes between healthy human individuals. Naive CD8 cells lacked CD45RO and underwent positive selection for CCR7, leaving out terminally differentiated effector memory CD45RA+ cells. TCRdb's table, derived via immunoSEQ multiplex PCR, lists solely in-frame clones and lacks some. The data show about 580,000 clones, with about 98% seen just once and 0.3% held by the top ten. Sequenced material: naive CD8+ T cells sorted from blood. These receptors were obtained from a young man in good health.

The rearrangement uses TRBV4-3 and TRBJ2-7; D not certain. The CDR3 is made up of 14 amino acids. Trimming shortened V by 0 bases and J by 1 base, and 7 bases separated the two germline ends. CDR1 is LGHNA and CDR2 is YSLEER in the germline V gene. The CDR3 DNA sequence: TGCGCCAGCAGCCAAGATGGGCCATCCTACGAGCAGTACTTC. This codes for CASSQDGPSYEQYF.

The CDR3 DNA sequence: TGTGCCAGCAGCGTAGGCGGGTCGAACACCGGGGAGCTGTTTTTT. The encoded protein is CASSVGGSNTGELFF. The chain couples TRBV9 to TRBJ2-2, with a possible D match to TRBD2 (5 bases). The CDR3 spans 15 residues. CDR1 is SGDLS and CDR2 is YYNGEE in the germline V gene. Deletions cut 0 bases from V and 0 bases from J, with 6 bases between.

The CDR3 DNA is TGTGCCAGCAGTGTGTCGCAGACCACCGGGGAGCTGTTTTTT. The encoded protein is CASSVSQTTGELFF. V and J are TRBV2 and TRBJ2-2; D is unclear. CDR1 and CDR2 (germline): SNHLY, FYNNEI. There are 14 residues in the CDR3. V lost 4 bases and J lost 4, with 10 bases in between.